Given below is one TCR beta chain in context. PCR was performed using 60 Vbeta and 13 Jbeta primers. Clones were sequenced by immunoSEQ multiplex PCR, and TCRdb holds only the in-frame ones, with some missing. The table has about 120,000 clones, under 90% seen once. This specimen belongs to a study of cytomegalovirus exposure and HLA in healthy donors. The CDR3 spans 13 residues. Germline CDR1 and CDR2: SGDLS and YYNGEE. V trimming: 2 bases; J trimming: 10 bases; junction bases outside the gene matches: 5. The chain employs TRBV9 and TRBJ2-1; TRBD2 agrees at 8 bases. The TCR comes from a woman in her 40s in good health and CMV-seronegative. The source material was PBMCs. The CDR3 reads CASSVGRGVEQFF. The CDR3 coding sequence is TGTGCCAGCAGCGTGGGGCGGGGGGTGGAGCAGTTCTTC.